The 5 T cell receptor beta chains listed next were all sequenced from one sample in a study of cytomegalovirus exposure and HLA in healthy donors. PCR employed 60 Vbeta and 13 Jbeta primers. Method: immunoSEQ multiplex PCR; TCRdb's copy keeps in-frame clones and lacks some. The profile shows over 55,000 clones, roughly 86% of them singletons. The sequenced material came from PBMCs. Source of these receptors: a man younger than 35 in good health and CMV-seronegative.

V is TRBV11-2 and J is TRBJ2-3, with 7 bases aligning to TRBD1. The CDR3 is made up of 14 amino acids. V was pared by 8 bases and J by 7 bases, with 12 bases of the junction left unmatched. The germline CDR1 and CDR2 sequences are SGHAT and FQNNGV. The CDR3: CASLEGALLNTQYF. As DNA, the CDR3 is TGTGCCAGCCTCGAGGGGGCCCTTTTAAATACGCAGTATTTT.

The chain employs TRBV30 and TRBJ2-7, with 10 bases identical to TRBD1. This CDR3 has 14 amino acids. Germline V gene lookup returns CDR1 GTSNPN and CDR2 SVGIG (reference sequence). The V and J ends lost 5 bases and 5 bases, in that order; junction bases with no gene match: 9. The chain's CDR3 is CAWGIGQGVHEQYF. In DNA form, the CDR3 reads TGTGCCTGGGGGATAGGACAGGGGGTACACGAGCAGTACTTC.

This clone appeared a few times. The chain joins TRBV7-8 to TRBJ2-7, with 10 bases matching TRBD2. Germline V lookup: CDR1 SGHVS, CDR2 FQNEAQ. The J segment lost 5 bases and the V segment lost 5 bases, leaving 6 bases of the junction unmatched. The CDR3 totals 14 residues. The CDR3 DNA sequence: TGTGCCAGCAGCATGAGCGGGGGGGCCAACGAGCAGTACTTC. Protein sequence: CASSMSGGANEQYF.

This sequence joins TRBV6-5 and TRBJ2-1; TRBD1 matches 9 bases. This CDR3 region has 13 residues. Trimming took 7 bases from V and 9 from J; bases not matched to a gene: 7. Germline loops: CDR1 MNHEY, CDR2 SVGAGI. CDR3 region: CASNTQGAVEQFF. DNA for the CDR3: TGTGCCAGCAACACACAGGGGGCAGTTGAGCAGTTCTTC.

This clone was found once. The chain employs TRBV5-1 and TRBJ1-5; D not resolved. Germline lookup yields CDR1 SGHRS and CDR2 YFSETQ. V was trimmed by 5 bases and J by 3 bases, leaving 9 bases between them. The CDR3 is 13 residues long. Here the CDR3 reads CASRRGSNQPQHF. The CDR3 DNA sequence: TGCGCCAGCAGACGAGGGTCCAATCAGCCCCAGCATTTT.